The 22 T cell receptor beta chains listed next were all sequenced from one sample in a study of blood T cell repertoires in COVID-19. Data came from immunoSEQ multiplex PCR; TCRdb stores just in-frame clones and leaves some out. The table has about 260,000 clones, about 80% seen once. The sample was PBMCs or T cells enriched from blood (not recorded which). The receptor set was obtained from a man younger than 40 with acute COVID-19.

The DNA for the CDR3 is TGCGCCAGCATTGCGGGGGGAGCAGATACGCAGTATTTT. Translated: CASIAGGADTQYF. This sequence joins TRBV10-1 and TRBJ2-3; 8 bases line up with TRBD2. CDR1 is WNHNN and CDR2 is SYGVQD in the germline V gene (reference sequence). The trim removed 7 bases at V and 4 bases at J, leaving 4 bases unmatched. The CDR3 runs to 13 residues.

This sequence joins TRBV23-1 and TRBJ2-2, with a tentative D call TRBD2 (6 bases). TRBV23-1 is filed as an ORF, its function uncertain. This CDR3 region has 16 residues. Trimming stripped 8 bases from V and 6 bases from J, with 22 bases between. The CDR3 loop is CASGGADWDAPGELFF. CDR3 nucleotide sequence: TGCGCCAGCGGCGGGGCCGATTGGGATGCCCCCGGGGAGCTGTTTTTT.

J is TRBJ1-3 and V is TRBV10-3; D is undetermined. The CDR3 is 18 amino acids. The V gene's germline CDR1 is ENHRY and CDR2 SYGVKD. V gave up 5 bases and J gave up 0 bases, with 20 bases separating them. The CDR3 nucleotides read TGTGCCATCAGTTCAAAGTGGGAGGGCGGCACCTCTGGAAACACCATATATTTT. Its translation: CAISSKWEGGTSGNTIYF.

The rearrangement links TRBV21-1 to TRBJ2-7; TRBD2 reflects the table's D call only, with no check against the DNA. TRBV21-1 is designated a pseudogene. The CDR3 is 17 residues long. CDR3 in amino acids: CASSTPEDSGRVYEQYV. The CDR3 DNA reads as TGTGCCAGCAGCACGCCGGAGGATAGCGGGAGAGTTTACGAGCAGTACGTC.

This clone was seen a single time. The chain recombines TRBV11-3 with TRBJ1-1; D gene ambiguous. The CDR3 spans 13 residues. Germline loops: CDR1 SGHNT, CDR2 YENEEA. V was pared by 3 bases and J by 0 bases, with 5 bases between. The chain's CDR3 is CASSLSVNTEAFF. The CDR3 DNA reads TGTGCCAGCAGCTTGTCAGTGAACACTGAAGCTTTCTTT. Complete variable domain (other parts from reference TRBV11-3 and TRBJ1-1): EAGVVQSPRYKIIEKKQPVAFWCNPISGHNTLYWYLQNLGQGPELLIRYENEEAVDDSQLPKDRFSAERLKGVDSTLKIQPAELGDSAVYLCASSLSVNTEAFFGQGTRLTVV.

This chain uses TRBV12-3 or TRBV12-4 with TRBJ2-5, with D possibly being TRBD2 (5 bases). The CDR3 sequence is 13 residues long. Trimming removed 3 bases at V and 4 bases at J, with 9 bases between. The CDR3 loop is CASSFLLGETQYF. The CDR3 coding sequence is TGTGCCAGCAGTTTTCTACTAGGAGAGACCCAGTACTTC.

The chain has TRBV3-1 (or the pseudogene TRBV3-2) and TRBJ1-2; the match to TRBD1 covers 7 bases. V was clipped by 4 bases and J by 4 bases; unmatched bases: 9. This CDR3 is built from 15 residues. Germline loops: CDR1 LGHDT, CDR2 YNNKEL (reference sequence). The CDR3 reads CASSRSDRVGYGYTF. The DNA for the CDR3 is TGTGCCAGCAGCCGAAGCGACAGGGTGGGCTATGGCTACACCTTC.

The V and J genes are TRBV5-8 and TRBJ2-2, with TRBD1 identical over 7 bases. The junction had 8 bases not matched to a gene; V was cut back by 0 bases and J by 0 bases. CDR1 is SGHTS and CDR2 is YDEGEE in the germline V gene. The CDR3 spans 18 residues. CDR3 sequence: CASSLGEQGPANTGELFF. The CDR3, as DNA: TGTGCCAGCAGCTTGGGGGAACAGGGGCCAGCGAACACCGGGGAGCTGTTTTTT.

The gene calls are TRBV9 and TRBJ1-1, with D unresolved. V lost 4 bases to trimming and J lost 0 bases, with 16 bases between them. The CDR3 sequence is 16 residues long. The germline V gene has CDR1 SGDLS and CDR2 YYNGEE. Here the CDR3 reads CASSQEGRRMNTEAFF. The CDR3 DNA reads as TGTGCCAGCAGCCAGGAGGGAAGGAGGATGAACACTGAAGCTTTCTTT.

The V call is TRBV6-5, the J call TRBJ2-7; 7 bases line up with TRBD2. This CDR3 region has 14 residues. The V segment lost 4 bases and the J segment 2 bases; nucleotides outside the gene matches: 5. CDR1 is MNHEY, CDR2 SVGAGI, per germline. Written as DNA, the CDR3 is TGTGCCAGCAGTTTCCAAGCGGGGCCCTACGAGCAGTACGTC. This sequence encodes CASSFQAGPYEQYV.

A few counts support this clone. This chain uses TRBV2 with TRBJ1-2, with 7 bases matching TRBD1. Looked up from germline, CDR1 is SNHLY and CDR2 is FYNNEI. CDR3 size: 15 residues. V lost 8 bases and J lost 4; bases outside the gene matches: 13. The CDR3 loop is CASGNPGQNLYGYTF. The CDR3 DNA reads as TGTGCCAGCGGTAATCCGGGACAGAACCTCTATGGCTACACCTTC.

The chain recombines TRBV21-1 with TRBJ2-1; the table's D call of TRBD2 was not tested on the DNA. TRBV21-1 is listed as a pseudogene. This CDR3 has 15 residues. The CDR3 coding sequence is TGTGCCAGCAGCAAACAGCGGGAGTATTCGGTTGAGCAGTTCTTC. This translates into CASSKQREYSVEQFF.

The CDR3 sequence: CSVEGAAGLRVDTQYF. The CDR3 nucleotides read TGCAGCGTTGAAGGCGCCGCAGGGTTACGGGTAGATACGCAGTATTTT. The rearrangement joins TRBV29-1 to TRBJ2-3; TRBD1 is a possible D gene (5 bases). The CDR3 extends over 16 amino acids. Germline values: CDR1 SQVTM, CDR2 ANQGSEA. The ends were cut back, 1 base at V and 5 bases at J, with 19 bases in the middle.

The V and J genes are TRBV7-9 and TRBJ1-4; 9 bases are a match to TRBD1. CDR1 SEHNR and CDR2 FQNEAQ come from the germline V gene (reference sequence). V was pared by 5 bases and J by 8 bases, with 12 bases of the junction left unmatched. The length of the CDR3 is 16 residues. The CDR3 is CASSPIRDREGEKLFF. The DNA of the CDR3 is TGTGCCAGCAGCCCTATCCGGGACAGGGAGGGGGAAAAACTGTTTTTT.

The chain is built from TRBV7-9 and TRBJ2-4; TRBD1 is a possible D gene (5 bases). CDR3 length equals 15 residues. V was shortened by 5 bases and J by 2 bases, with 13 bases between the two germline ends. Germline CDR1 and CDR2: SEHNR and FQNEAQ (reference sequence). This chain's CDR3 is CASSEIGQSKNIQYF. The CDR3 bases are TGTGCCAGCAGCGAAATCGGACAATCCAAAAACATTCAGTACTTC.

A few counts support this clone. The rearrangement joins TRBV27 to TRBJ1-6, with D possibly being TRBD1 (5 bases). The CDR3 contains 15 residues. The germline gives CDR1 MNHEY, CDR2 SMNVEV (reference sequence). The germline V and J ends were trimmed by 2 bases and 7 bases, with 12 bases remaining between them. This chain's CDR3 is CASSLGEGYNSPLHF. The CDR3 DNA is TGTGCCAGCAGTTTAGGGGAGGGGTACAATTCACCCCTCCACTTT.

V is TRBV2 and J is TRBJ1-2; possibly TRBD1 for D (5 bases). In germline, CDR1 is SNHLY, CDR2 FYNNEI. V lost 6 bases, J lost 8 bases, and 16 bases lay in between. This CDR3 has 13 residues. The CDR3 loop reads CASSLGLQIGYTF. CDR3 bases: TGTGCCAGCAGCCTGGGACTCCAGATAGGCTACACCTTC.

The V call is TRBV5-1, the J call TRBJ2-1, with D maybe TRBD2 (6 bases). CDR1 and CDR2 from the germline V gene are SGHRS and YFSETQ. This CDR3 region has 14 residues. V lost 0 bases and J lost 7, with 11 bases in between. CDR3 sequence (DNA): TGCGCCAGCAGCTTGGAACCTCGGGGGAATGAGCAGTTCTTC. The encoded protein is CASSLEPRGNEQFF.

The chain carries TRBV2 and TRBJ2-3, with 12 bases aligning to TRBD2. Trimming at V came to 2 bases and at J to 4 bases, leaving 7 bases not matched to a gene. The germline CDR1 and CDR2 sequences are SNHLY and FYNNEI. There are 17 residues in the CDR3. CDR3 sequence reads: CASSEILAGGSADTQYF. The CDR3, as DNA: TGTGCCAGCAGTGAAATTCTAGCGGGGGGGTCGGCAGATACGCAGTATTTT.

The V and J genes are TRBV6-5 and TRBJ1-1; possible D gene TRBD1, 5 bases. The CDR3 covers 13 residues. V was cut by 7 bases and J by 4 bases, with 13 bases left in between. Germline CDR1 MNHEY, CDR2 SVGAGI. The CDR3 DNA is TGTGCCAGCACGAAAGGGGTGGCCACTGAAGCTTTCTTT. It codes for CASTKGVATEAFF.

The V gene is TRBV19, the J gene TRBJ1-1; tentatively, D is TRBD1 (5 bases). The germline V gene encodes CDR1 LNHDA and CDR2 SQIVND (reference sequence). There are 14 residues in the CDR3. The ends were cut back, 7 bases at V and 5 bases at J, with 17 bases in the middle. CDR3 residues: CASTASGIWTEAFF. CDR3 in DNA: TGTGCCAGTACGGCCTCAGGGATATGGACTGAAGCTTTCTTT.

This clone was counted a few times. The chain joins TRBV4-2 to TRBJ1-2; possibly TRBD1 for D (6 bases). The CDR3 length is 14 residues. V lost 0 bases and J lost 3, with 8 bases in between. Germline lookup yields CDR1 LGHNA and CDR2 YNFKEQ. The CDR3 loop is CASSQDHRDYGYTF. CDR3 DNA: TGTGCCAGCAGCCAAGACCACAGGGACTATGGCTACACCTTC.